This T cell receptor (beta chain) originates from a study of blood T cell repertoires in COVID-19. As for the study in general: Some COVID-19 samples were acute and others convalescent; all came from the United States, Italy and Spain.

Those enrolled in Seattle joined during active infection and were followed longitudinally afterward. Only in-frame clones appear in the TCRdb table, and some are missing; sequencing was by immunoSEQ multiplex PCR. The sample shows 150,000 to 170,000 clones, 80% to 90% of them seen only once. This clone has only one observation. The CDR3 sequence is 16 residues long. Germline CDR1 is SGHRS and CDR2 is YFSETQ. Deletions cut 3 bases from V and 0 bases from J, with 10 bases between. The J gene is TRBJ2-6, the V gene TRBV5-1; D unresolved. This clonotype was sampled from a woman aged 60-70 years with COVID-19, enrolled during active disease. Sequences were obtained from peripheral blood. The CDR3 coding sequence is TGCGCCAGCAGCTATACCGTTAGCTCTGGGGCCAACGTCCTGACTTTC. Translating gives CASSYTVSSGANVLTF.